This entry is about one TCR beta chain. This sample was included in a study of blood T cell repertoires in COVID-19. Across the whole study: Samples came from the United States, Italy and Spain, spanning acute and convalescent COVID-19.

Study processing details: Amplification of reference gene primers provided the estimated nucleated cell counts. TCRdb keeps only in-frame clones here, not all; method: immunoSEQ multiplex PCR. Clone size and V and J calls were adopted from that table, with D and trimming inferred from the DNA. The sample includes around 170,000 clones, around 89% of them seen just once. This CDR3 is 12 amino acids long. Trimming shortened V by 7 bases and J by 11 bases, and 17 bases separated the two germline ends. Germline V lookup: CDR1 SEHNR, CDR2 FQNEAQ (reference sequence). Material: peripheral blood. The receptor was derived from a woman in her twenties or thirties with acute or convalescent COVID-19. The V and J genes are TRBV7-9 and TRBJ1-1; D is perhaps TRBD1 (5 bases). As DNA, the CDR3 is TGTGCCAGCACTTCTCTTCAGGGTAACGCTTTCTTT. As protein: CASTSLQGNAFF. The variable domain in full, completed from reference TRBV7-9 and TRBJ1-1, reads DTGVSQNPRHKITKRGQNVTFRCDPISEHNRLYWYRQTLGQGPEFLTYFQNEAQLEKSRLLSDRFSAERPKGSFSTLEIQRTEQGDSAMYLCASTSLQGNAFFGQGTRLTVV.